The 6 T cell receptor beta chains presented below share a single source sample, sequenced in a study of human thymus T cells. From resections taken during corrective heart surgery, the thymus tissue was obtained. The data were produced by immunoSEQ multiplex PCR, yet TCRdb's version contains in-frame clones alone and is incomplete. Of 86,000 or so clones listed, around 96% are singletons. Input material: thymus tissue. The receptors shown here come from a boy younger than two with a congenital heart defect but otherwise immunologically healthy.

V usage is TRBV19 and J usage is TRBJ2-7; 7 bases match TRBD2. The CDR3 has 15 residues. Trimming cost V 5 bases and J 5 bases; bases outside gene matches: 12. Germline loops: CDR1 LNHDA, CDR2 SQIVND (reference sequence). DNA of the CDR3: TGTGCCAGTAGTCGGAAGCGGGATCCAACCCACGAGCAGTACTTC. As protein: CASSRKRDPTHEQYF.

This chain joins TRBV6-5 and TRBJ1-5, with a possible D match to TRBD1 (5 bases). The CDR3 is made up of 15 amino acids. With 0 bases removed from V and 3 bases from J, the gap between germline ends came to 9 bases. Germline CDR1 MNHEY, CDR2 SVGAGI. The CDR3 DNA reads as TGTGCCAGCAGTTACTCTGGGACCCCCAATCAGCCCCAGCATTTT. Protein sequence: CASSYSGTPNQPQHF.

The count of this clone is one. This chain uses TRBV10-2 with TRBJ1-4; D is unclear. Germline CDR1 and CDR2: WSHSY and SAAADI. V lost 10 bases, J lost 2 bases, and 14 bases lay in between. The CDR3 runs to 14 residues. CDR3: CATRPRWTNEKLFF. The CDR3 DNA sequence: TGCGCCACCCGACCCCGGTGGACTAATGAAAAACTGTTTTTT.

V usage is TRBV19 and J usage is TRBJ2-1, with a possible D match to TRBD1 (6 bases). The CDR3 consists of 17 residues. Trimming removed 5 bases at V and 5 bases at J, with 22 bases between. From germline, CDR1 is LNHDA and CDR2 SQIVND (reference sequence). The CDR3 nucleotides read TGTGCCAGTAGTCCCCCGGGACAACAATACCTCCACAATGAGCAGTTCTTC. Translating gives CASSPPGQQYLHNEQFF.

This chain uses TRBV7-8 with TRBJ2-5; 13 nucleotides match TRBD2. The ends lost 5 bases at V and 5 bases at J; junction bases unmatched: 8. The CDR3 is made up of 16 amino acids. Germline assignment: CDR1 SGHVS and CDR2 FQNEAQ. CDR3 sequence: CASSPRTSGSWETQYF. In DNA, the CDR3 is TGTGCCAGCAGCCCAAGGACTAGCGGGAGTTGGGAGACCCAGTACTTC.

V and J are TRBV7-9 and TRBJ2-7, with D perhaps assigned TRBD1 or TRBD2 (5 bases each). The CDR3 is 15 residues long. The V end was cut by 7 bases, the J end by 0 bases, with 16 bases between. From germline, CDR1 is SEHNR and CDR2 FQNEAQ (reference sequence). As DNA, the CDR3 is TGTGCCAGCATCCCAACCCCGGGGCACTCCTACGAGCAGTACTTC. It yields the protein CASIPTPGHSYEQYF.